The 7 T cell receptor beta chains below all came from one sample that was sequenced in a study of blood T cell repertoires in COVID-19. Measured with immunoSEQ multiplex PCR; TCRdb has only the in-frame clones, and not every one. The sample carries some 130,000 clones, around 86% recorded once. Sequencing was carried out using PBMCs or T cells enriched from blood (not recorded which). These receptors all come from a man aged 50 to 59 who had recovered from COVID-19.

A word on this clone: The junction departs from germline at one end; a sequencing error may be responsible. V and J are TRBV9 and TRBJ2-3, with 8 nucleotides matching TRBD2. The CDR3 has 13 residues. The V gene's germline CDR1 is SGDLS and CDR2 YYNGEE. DNA for the CDR3: TGTGCCAGCAGCGTAGTCGCGGGGGGCGGCACCCATTTT. Its protein is CASSVVAGGGTHF.

V gene TRBV7-9 combines with J gene TRBJ2-5; TRBD1 matches 8 bases. The CDR3 is made up of 15 amino acids. V dropped 6 bases and J dropped 5; count of bases not matched to a gene: 11. Germline CDR1 and CDR2: SEHNR and FQNEAQ (reference sequence). For the CDR3, the DNA is TGTGCCAGCAGTTCCGGGACAGGCTCTTCGGAGACCCAGTACTTC. As protein: CASSSGTGSSETQYF.

V is TRBV5-1 and J is TRBJ2-3, with TRBD2 matching 14 bases. With 4 bases clipped from V and 5 bases from J, the junction kept 3 bases outside the gene matches. This CDR3 comprises 15 residues. Germline-derived CDR1 and CDR2 are SGHRS and YFSETQ. The chain's CDR3 is CASSEGLAGEDTQYF. In DNA form, the CDR3 reads TGCGCCAGCAGCGAGGGACTAGCGGGAGAAGATACGCAGTATTTT.

The chain uses TRBV7-6 and TRBJ2-5; D not resolved. V was trimmed by 4 bases and J by 5 bases, leaving 14 bases between them. CDR1 is SGHVS, CDR2 FNYEAQ, per germline. The CDR3 covers 14 residues. CDR3 protein: CASSSNSLRETQYF. The CDR3 nucleotides are TGTGCCAGCAGCTCCAATAGTCTCCGTGAGACCCAGTACTTC.

V is TRBV28 and J is TRBJ1-1; D perhaps matches TRBD1 (5 bases). This CDR3 contains 18 residues. In germline, CDR1 is MDHEN, CDR2 SYDVKM. V dropped 5 bases and J dropped 5 bases, with 27 bases sitting between them. As DNA, the CDR3 is TGTGCCAGCAGTCCGTACCAGGGTTTCGGGCCCAATAGGACTGAAGCTTTCTTT. The encoded protein is CASSPYQGFGPNRTEAFF.

The chain joins TRBV7-8 to TRBJ1-1; D gene unclear. CDR1 and CDR2 from the germline V gene are SGHVS and FQNEAQ. CDR3 length: 15 amino acids. Trimming took 2 bases from V and 1 from J, leaving 11 bases between them. The CDR3 here is CASSLNPRQNTEAFF. The DNA for the CDR3 is TGTGCCAGCAGCTTAAATCCCAGACAGAACACTGAAGCTTTCTTT.

The chain couples TRBV10-2 to TRBJ2-2; 9 nucleotides agree with TRBD2. The CDR3 is 18 residues long. CDR1 WSHSY and CDR2 SAAADI come from the germline V gene. V gave up 8 bases and J gave up 2 bases; unmatched junction bases: 15. The CDR3, as DNA: TGCGCCAGCGGCTTGTGGACTAGCGAAGGGATAAACACCGGGGAGCTGTTTTTT. It specifies CASGLWTSEGINTGELFF.